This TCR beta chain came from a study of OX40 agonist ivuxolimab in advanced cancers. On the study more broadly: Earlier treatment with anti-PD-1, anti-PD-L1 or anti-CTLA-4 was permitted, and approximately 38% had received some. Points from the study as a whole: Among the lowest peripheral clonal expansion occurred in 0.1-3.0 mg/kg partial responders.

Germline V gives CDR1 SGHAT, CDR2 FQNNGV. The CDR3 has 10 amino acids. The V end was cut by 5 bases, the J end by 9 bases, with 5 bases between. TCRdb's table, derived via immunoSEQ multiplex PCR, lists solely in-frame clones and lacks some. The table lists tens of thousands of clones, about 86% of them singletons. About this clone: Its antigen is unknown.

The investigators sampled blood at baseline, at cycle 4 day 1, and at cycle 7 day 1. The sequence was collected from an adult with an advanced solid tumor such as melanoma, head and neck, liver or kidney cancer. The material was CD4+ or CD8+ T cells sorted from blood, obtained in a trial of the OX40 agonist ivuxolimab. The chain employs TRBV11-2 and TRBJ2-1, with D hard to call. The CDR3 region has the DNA TGTGCCAGCAGCAAGTTTGAGCAGTTCTTC. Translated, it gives CASSKFEQFF.